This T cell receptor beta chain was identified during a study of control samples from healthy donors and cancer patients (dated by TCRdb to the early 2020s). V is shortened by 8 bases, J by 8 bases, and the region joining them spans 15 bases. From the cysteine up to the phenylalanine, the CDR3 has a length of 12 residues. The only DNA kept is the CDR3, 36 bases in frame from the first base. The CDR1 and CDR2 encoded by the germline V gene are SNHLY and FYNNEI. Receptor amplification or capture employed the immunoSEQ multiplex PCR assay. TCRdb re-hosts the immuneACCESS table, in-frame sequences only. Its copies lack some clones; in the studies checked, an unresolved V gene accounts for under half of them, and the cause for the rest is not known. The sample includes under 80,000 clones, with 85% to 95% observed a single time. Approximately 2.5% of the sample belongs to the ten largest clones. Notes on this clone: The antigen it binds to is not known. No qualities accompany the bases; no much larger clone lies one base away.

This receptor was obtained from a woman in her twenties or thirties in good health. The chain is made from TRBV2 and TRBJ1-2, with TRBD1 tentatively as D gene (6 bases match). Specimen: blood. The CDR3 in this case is CASQRTVFGYTF. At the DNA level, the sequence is TGTGCCAGCCAGAGGACAGTCTTCGGCTACACCTTC.